The sequence of this T cell receptor beta chain was determined in a study of metastatic and nonmetastatic thyroid tumors. Thyroid surgery had not been preceded by any treatment in any patient. This clone occurred many times. Via MiXCR, TCRdb re-called the PCR reads. The data show 35,000 to 40,000 clones, roughly a quarter seen once. This CDR3 is 13 amino acids long. Trimming at V came to 5 bases and at J to 7 bases, leaving 6 bases not matched to a gene. CDR1 SGHTA and CDR2 FQGTGA come from the germline V gene. The sequenced material came from blood. The rearrangement links TRBV7-3 to TRBJ1-2; 8 nucleotides line up with TRBD1. The source of this sequence is a female donor with papillary thyroid cancer or a benign thyroid nodule (not recorded which). Some clones in this sample may be carry-over from other donors' samples. The CDR3 here is CASSPDREVGYTF. CDR3 DNA sequence: TGTGCCAGCAGCCCGGACAGGGAGGTTGGCTACACCTTC. The full variable domain, rest sourced from reference TRBV7-3 and TRBJ1-2, is GAGVSQTPSNKVTEKGKYVELRCDPISGHTALYWYRQSLGQGPEFLIYFQGTGAADDSGLPNDRFFAVRPEGSVSTLKIQRTERGDSAVYLCASSPDREVGYTFGSGTRLTVV.